This T cell receptor (beta chain) was captured in a study of shared clonotypes between healthy human individuals. Sorted subsets were amplified in replicate PCRs using 200 ng DNA, about 30,000 T cell genomes. As processed by the authors: Junction-only sequences without quality scores were provided by ImmunoSEQ, so filtering was different. TCRdb's copy holds only in-frame clones and misses some; the assay was immunoSEQ multiplex PCR. V and J calls and clone size are given by that table; D and trimming were obtained from the DNA. This sample has 650,000 to 800,000 clones, with 92% found just once. V gave up 5 bases and J gave up 3 bases; unmatched junction bases: 5. The CDR3 has 16 amino acids. The germline gives CDR1 SGHVS, CDR2 FNYEAQ. CD45RO-negative, CCR7-selected cells formed the naive CD8 fraction, which excluded terminally differentiated effector memory CD45RA+ cells.

Sample: naive CD8+ T cells sorted from blood. V gene TRBV7-6 combines with J gene TRBJ2-3; 13 positions agree with TRBD2. This sequence was found in a man between 25 and 39 years old in good health. The CDR3 sequence: CASSPGLAGVTDTQYF. The CDR3 region has the DNA TGTGCCAGCAGCCCAGGACTAGCGGGAGTTACAGATACGCAGTATTTT. Complete variable domain (other parts from reference TRBV7-6 and TRBJ2-3): GAGVSQSPRYKVTKRGQDVALRCDPISGHVSLYWYRQALGQGPEFLTYFNYEAQQDKSGLPNDRFSAERPEGSISTLTIQRTEQRDSAMYRCASSPGLAGVTDTQYFGPGTRLTVL.